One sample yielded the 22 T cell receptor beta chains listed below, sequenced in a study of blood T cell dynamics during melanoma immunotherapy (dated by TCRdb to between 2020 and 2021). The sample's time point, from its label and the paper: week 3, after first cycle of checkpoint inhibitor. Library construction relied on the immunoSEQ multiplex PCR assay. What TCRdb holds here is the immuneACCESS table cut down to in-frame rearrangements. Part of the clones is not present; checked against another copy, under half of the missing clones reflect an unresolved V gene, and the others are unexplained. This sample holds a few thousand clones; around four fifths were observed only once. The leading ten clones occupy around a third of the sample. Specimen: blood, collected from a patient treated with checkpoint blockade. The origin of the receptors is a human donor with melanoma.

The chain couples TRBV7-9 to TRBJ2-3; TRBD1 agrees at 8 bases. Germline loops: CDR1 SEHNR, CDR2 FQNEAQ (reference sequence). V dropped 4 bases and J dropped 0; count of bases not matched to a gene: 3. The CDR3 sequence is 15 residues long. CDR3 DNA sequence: TGTGCCAGCAGCTACGGACAGGGTAGCACAGATACGCAGTATTTT. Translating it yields CASSYGQGSTDTQYF.

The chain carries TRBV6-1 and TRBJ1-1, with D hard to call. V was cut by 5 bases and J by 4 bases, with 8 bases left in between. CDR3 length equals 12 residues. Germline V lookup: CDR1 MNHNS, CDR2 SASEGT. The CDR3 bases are TGTGCCAGCAGTCAAAGGTCCACTGAAGCTTTCTTT. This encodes CASSQRSTEAFF.

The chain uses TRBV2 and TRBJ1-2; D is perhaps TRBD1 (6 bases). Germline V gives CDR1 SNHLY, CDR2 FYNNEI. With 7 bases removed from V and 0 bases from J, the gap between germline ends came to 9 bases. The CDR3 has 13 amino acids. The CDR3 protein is CASIHRANYGYTF. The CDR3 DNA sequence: TGTGCCAGCATTCACAGGGCTAACTATGGCTACACCTTC.

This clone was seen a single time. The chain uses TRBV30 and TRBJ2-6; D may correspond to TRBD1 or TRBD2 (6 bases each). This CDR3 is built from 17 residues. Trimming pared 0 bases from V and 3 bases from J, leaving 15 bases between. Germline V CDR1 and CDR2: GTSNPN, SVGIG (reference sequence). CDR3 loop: CAWSVRGRFGGANVLTF. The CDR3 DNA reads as TGTGCCTGGAGTGTACGGGGGCGGTTCGGTGGGGCCAACGTCCTGACTTTC.

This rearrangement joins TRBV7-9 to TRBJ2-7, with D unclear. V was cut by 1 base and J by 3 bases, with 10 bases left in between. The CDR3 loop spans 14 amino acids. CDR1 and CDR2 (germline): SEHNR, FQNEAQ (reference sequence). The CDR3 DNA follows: TGTGCCAGCAGCTTAGTACCGGCAAGCTACGAGCAGTACTTC. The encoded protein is CASSLVPASYEQYF.

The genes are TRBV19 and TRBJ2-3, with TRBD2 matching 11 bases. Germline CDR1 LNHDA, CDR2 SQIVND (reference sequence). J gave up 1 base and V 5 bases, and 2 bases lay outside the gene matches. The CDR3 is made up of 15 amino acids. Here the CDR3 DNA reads TGTGCCAGTAGTTTAGCGGGAGGGGGCACAGATACGCAGTATTTT. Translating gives CASSLAGGGTDTQYF.

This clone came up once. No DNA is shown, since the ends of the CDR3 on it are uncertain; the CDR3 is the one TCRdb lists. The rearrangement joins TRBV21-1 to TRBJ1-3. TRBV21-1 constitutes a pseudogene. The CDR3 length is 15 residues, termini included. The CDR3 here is CASSKGFGSGNTIYF.

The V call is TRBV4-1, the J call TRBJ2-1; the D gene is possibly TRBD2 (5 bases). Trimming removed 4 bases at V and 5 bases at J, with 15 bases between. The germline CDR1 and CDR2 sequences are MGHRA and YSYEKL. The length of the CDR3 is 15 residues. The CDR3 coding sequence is TGCGCCAGCAGCCTTAGCGTCAACCAACACAATGAGCAGTTCTTC. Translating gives CASSLSVNQHNEQFF.

The CDR3 DNA reads as TGTGCCAGCAGCTGGGGACAAGGGGGATACAATGAGCAGTTCTTC. Residues: CASSWGQGGYNEQFF. The J gene is TRBJ2-1, the V gene TRBV7-3; D is possibly TRBD1 (6 bases). The CDR3 is 15 amino acids. Trimming left V 4 bases short and J 4 bases short, with 14 bases between. Germline CDR1 is SGHTA and CDR2 is FQGTGA.

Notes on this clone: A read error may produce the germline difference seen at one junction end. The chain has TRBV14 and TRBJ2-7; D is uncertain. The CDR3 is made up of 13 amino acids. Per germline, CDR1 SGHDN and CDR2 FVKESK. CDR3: CTSSQPIGHEQYF. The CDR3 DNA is TGTACCAGCAGCCAGCCGATCGGTCACGAGCAGTACTTC.

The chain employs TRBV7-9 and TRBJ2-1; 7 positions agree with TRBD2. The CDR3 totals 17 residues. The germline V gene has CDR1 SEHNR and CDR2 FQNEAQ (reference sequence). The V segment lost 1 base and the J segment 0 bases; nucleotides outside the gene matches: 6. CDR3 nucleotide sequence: TGTGCCAGCAGCTTAGGTCGGGGCGGGAGCTCCTACAATGAGCAGTTCTTC. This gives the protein CASSLGRGGSSYNEQFF.

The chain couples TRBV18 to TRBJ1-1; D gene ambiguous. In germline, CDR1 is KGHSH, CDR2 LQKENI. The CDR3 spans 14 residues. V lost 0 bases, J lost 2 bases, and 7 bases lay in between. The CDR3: CASSPPSTNTEAFF. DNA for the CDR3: TGTGCCAGCTCACCACCGAGCACCAACACTGAAGCTTTCTTT.

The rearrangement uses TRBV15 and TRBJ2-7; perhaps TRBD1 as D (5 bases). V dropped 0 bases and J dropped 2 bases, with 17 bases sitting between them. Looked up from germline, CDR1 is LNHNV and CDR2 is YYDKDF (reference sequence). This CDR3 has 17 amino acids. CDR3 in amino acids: CATSRDRLGEYTYEQYF. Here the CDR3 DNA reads TGTGCCACCAGCAGAGATCGCTTAGGGGAATATACCTACGAGCAGTACTTC.

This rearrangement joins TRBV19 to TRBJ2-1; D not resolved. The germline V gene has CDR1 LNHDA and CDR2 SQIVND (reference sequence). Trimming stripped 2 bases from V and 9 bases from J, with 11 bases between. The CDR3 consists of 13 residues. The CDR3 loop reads CASSITEGSEQFF. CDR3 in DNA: TGTGCCAGTAGTATAACTGAAGGCAGTGAGCAGTTCTTC.

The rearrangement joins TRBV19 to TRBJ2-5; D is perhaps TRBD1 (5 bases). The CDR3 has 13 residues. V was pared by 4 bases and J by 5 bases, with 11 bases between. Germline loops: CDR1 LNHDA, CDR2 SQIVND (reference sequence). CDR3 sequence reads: CASSTGLRETQYF. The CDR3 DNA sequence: TGTGCCAGTAGTACAGGGTTACGGGAGACCCAGTACTTC.

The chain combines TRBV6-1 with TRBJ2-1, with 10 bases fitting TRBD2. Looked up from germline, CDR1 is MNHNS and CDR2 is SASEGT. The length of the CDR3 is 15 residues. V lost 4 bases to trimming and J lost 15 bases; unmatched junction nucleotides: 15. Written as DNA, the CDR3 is TGTGCCAGCAGTGTAGGAGCGGGGGGGCCTTTTTCACGGTTCTTC. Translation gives CASSVGAGGPFSRFF.

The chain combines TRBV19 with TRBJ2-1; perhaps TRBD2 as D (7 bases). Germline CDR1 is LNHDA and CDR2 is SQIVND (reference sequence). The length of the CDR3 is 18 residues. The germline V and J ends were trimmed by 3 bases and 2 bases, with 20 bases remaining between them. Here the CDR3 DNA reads TGTGCCAGTAGTATGGGGGGGGCCCGGACCCCGGCCTACAATGAGCAGTTCTTC. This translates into CASSMGGARTPAYNEQFF.

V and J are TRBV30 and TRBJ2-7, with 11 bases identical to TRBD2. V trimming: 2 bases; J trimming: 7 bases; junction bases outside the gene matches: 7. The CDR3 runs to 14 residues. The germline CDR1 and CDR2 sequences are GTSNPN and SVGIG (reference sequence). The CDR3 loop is CAWSMGLAESEQYF. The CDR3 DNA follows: TGTGCCTGGAGTATGGGACTAGCGGAATCGGAGCAGTACTTC.

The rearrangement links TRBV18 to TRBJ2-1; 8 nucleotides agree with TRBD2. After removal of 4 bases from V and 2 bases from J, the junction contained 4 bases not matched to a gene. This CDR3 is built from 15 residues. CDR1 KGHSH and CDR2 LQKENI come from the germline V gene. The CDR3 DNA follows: TGTGCCAGCTCACTAGCGGGATCAACCTACAATGAGCAGTTCTTC. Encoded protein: CASSLAGSTYNEQFF.

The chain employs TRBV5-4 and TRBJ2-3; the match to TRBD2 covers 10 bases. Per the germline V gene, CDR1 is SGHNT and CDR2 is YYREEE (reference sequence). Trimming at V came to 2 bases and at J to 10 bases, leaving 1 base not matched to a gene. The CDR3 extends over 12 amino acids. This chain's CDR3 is CASSLGLAAQYF. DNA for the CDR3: TGTGCCAGCAGCTTAGGACTAGCGGCGCAGTATTTT.

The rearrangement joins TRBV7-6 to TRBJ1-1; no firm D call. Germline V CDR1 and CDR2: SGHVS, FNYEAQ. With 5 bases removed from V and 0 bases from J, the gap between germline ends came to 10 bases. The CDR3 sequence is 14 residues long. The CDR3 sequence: CASSATLMNTEAFF. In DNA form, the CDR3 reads TGTGCCAGCAGCGCGACACTAATGAACACTGAAGCTTTCTTT.

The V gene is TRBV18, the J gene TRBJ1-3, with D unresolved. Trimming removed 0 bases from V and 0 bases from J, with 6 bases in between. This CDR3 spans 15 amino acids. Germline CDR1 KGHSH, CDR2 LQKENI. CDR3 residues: CASSPPSNSGNTIYF. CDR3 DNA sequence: TGTGCCAGCTCACCACCGAGCAACTCTGGAAACACCATATATTTT.